The T cell receptor (beta chain) described here comes from a study of T cell repertoires and HLA-DP antigens. Points from the study as a whole: Average cumulative frequency of previously undetected clones was about 40% against one allele and approximately 49% against the other.

The primer mix covered 54 TRBV segments and 13 TRBJ segments. Some clones are missing from TCRdb's copy, which holds only in-frame ones; the method was immunoSEQ multiplex PCR. The sample lists roughly 120,000 clones, around 93% occurring once. Average purity of the negatively selected CD4+ T cells was about 98%. Of note for this clone: Its specificity is unknown.

This CDR3 contains 13 residues. Sequenced: CD4+ T cells from PBMCs. The rearrangement links TRBV21-1 to TRBJ2-4; no check of the table's D call, TRBD1, against the DNA was made. TRBV21-1 constitutes a pseudogene. The sequence was obtained from a woman aged 18-29 years in good health and CMV-seronegative. Written as DNA, the CDR3 is TGTGCCAGCGCGGACAGGGCCAAAAACATTCAGTACTTC. As protein: CASADRAKNIQYF.